What follows are 11 T cell receptor beta chains derived from one specimen sequenced in a study of response to subunit inactivated influenza vaccine. TCRdb re-analysed the RT-PCR reads in MiXCR, keeping a single row per CDR3 protein. The table lists approximately 500,000 distinct CDR3 sequences, approximately 14% of them singletons. The sample in question was PBMCs from blood, obtained approximately 13 days after vaccination. The receptor set was obtained from a man aged 45-65 years who received an inactivated influenza vaccine.

The V gene is TRBV20-1, the J gene TRBJ2-7; 10 positions agree with TRBD2. The germline CDR1 and CDR2 sequences are DFQATT and SNEGSKA (reference sequence). Trimming took 6 bases from V and 2 from J; bases not matched to a gene: 7. The CDR3 loop spans 14 amino acids. The DNA for the CDR3 is TGCAGTGCGAGAAGCGGGGGGGCCACCTACGAGCAGTACTTC. This gives the protein CSARSGGATYEQYF.

In DNA form, the CDR3 reads TGTGCCAGCAGTTTTACCATCGCCGTTAGCGGGAGGGCCAAAGAGACCCAGTACTTC. Protein sequence: CASSFTIAVSGRAKETQYF. The rearrangement joins TRBV28 to TRBJ2-5, with 11 bases matching TRBD2. The germline CDR1 and CDR2 sequences are MDHEN and SYDVKM. V lost 3 bases, J lost 3 bases, and 15 bases stayed unmatched. This CDR3 has 19 residues.

The chain has TRBV30 and TRBJ2-7; D remains ambiguous. Looked up from germline, CDR1 is GTSNPN and CDR2 is SVGIG (reference sequence). Trimming removed 0 bases at V and 6 bases at J, with 6 bases between. This CDR3 spans 11 amino acids. CDR3 in amino acids: CAWSVAGEQYF. The CDR3 DNA is TGTGCCTGGAGTGTGGCTGGCGAGCAGTACTTC.

This clonotype was detected ten times or more. The V gene is TRBV20-1, the J gene TRBJ2-2; maybe TRBD2 (7 bases). V was cut by 4 bases and J by 7 bases, with 16 bases left in between. CDR3 length: 14 amino acids. Looked up from germline, CDR1 is DFQATT and CDR2 is SNEGSKA (reference sequence). Here the CDR3 DNA reads TGCAGTGCTACGAATCGGGGGGCGGGCGGGGAGCTGTTTTTT. Translation gives CSATNRGAGGELFF.

The chain couples TRBV28 to TRBJ2-2; the match to TRBD1 covers 8 bases. In germline, CDR1 is MDHEN, CDR2 SYDVKM. This CDR3 is built from 17 residues. The junction had 5 bases not matched to a gene; V was cut back by 2 bases and J by 0 bases. The CDR3 DNA sequence: TGTGCCAGCAGTTTAGGAGGACAGGGAACGAACACCGGGGAGCTGTTTTTT. This sequence encodes CASSLGGQGTNTGELFF.

The chain carries TRBV24-1 and TRBJ2-3; TRBD1 matches 7 bases. CDR1 is KGHDR, CDR2 SFDVKD, per germline. The trim removed 4 bases at V and 0 bases at J, leaving 12 bases unmatched. CDR3 length equals 18 residues. The CDR3 DNA reads as TGTGCCACCAGTGACAATTACCGGACAGGATCGAGCACAGATACGCAGTATTTT. Translating gives CATSDNYRTGSSTDTQYF.

This clonotype has a handful of counts. The genes are TRBV30 and TRBJ1-5, with a tentative D call TRBD1 (6 bases). Germline-derived CDR1 and CDR2 are GTSNPN and SVGIG (reference sequence). V was trimmed by 0 bases and J by 2 bases, leaving 11 bases between them. CDR3 size: 15 residues. The CDR3 is CAWSVRPGGNQPQHF. DNA for the CDR3: TGTGCCTGGAGTGTACGGCCAGGGGGCAATCAGCCCCAGCATTTT.

This clonotype was counted many times. The germline gene is not matched at one end of the junction; a read error may be the cause. The chain joins TRBV5-1 to TRBJ2-7, with TRBD1 identical over 7 bases. The CDR3 is 14 amino acids. Germline-derived CDR1 and CDR2 are SGHRS and YFSETQ. CDR3 loop: CASSPGTASYEQYF. The DNA for the CDR3 is TGTGCCAGCAGTCCCGGGACAGCCTCCTACGAGCAGTACTTC.

This clonotype has more than one count but fewer than ten. V and J are TRBV30 and TRBJ2-2, with D maybe TRBD1 (5 bases). The germline V gene has CDR1 GTSNPN and CDR2 SVGIG (reference sequence). The CDR3 sequence is 12 residues long. The V end lost 4 bases, the J end lost 7 bases, and 10 bases lay between the germline ends. The CDR3 here is CAWKGVVGELFF. As DNA, the CDR3 is TGTGCCTGGAAAGGGGTTGTCGGGGAGCTGTTTTTT. Combining the CDR3 with reference TRBV30 and TRBJ2-2 gives the whole variable domain SQTIHQWPATLVQPVGSPLSLECTVEGTSNPNLYWYRQAAGRGLQLLFYSVGIGQISSEVPQNLSASRPQDRQFILSSKKLLLSDSGFYLCAWKGVVGELFFGEGSRLTVL.

The CDR3 here is CASSLAKWGSNYGYTF. CDR3 in DNA: TGTGCCAGCAGCTTAGCGAAGTGGGGTTCTAACTATGGCTACACCTTC. The chain joins TRBV7-9 to TRBJ1-2; D unresolved. V dropped 0 bases and J dropped 0 bases, with 11 bases sitting between them. Germline V CDR1 and CDR2: SEHNR, FQNEAQ (reference sequence). The CDR3 sequence is 16 residues long.

The sample holds a few counts of this clonotype. The chain recombines TRBV12-3 or TRBV12-4 with TRBJ2-5; TRBD2 matches 14 bases. The trim removed 6 bases at V and 5 bases at J, leaving 20 bases unmatched. The CDR3 extends over 20 amino acids. The CDR3, as DNA: TGTGCCAGCAGCTATGCTGCCCATAGGACTAGCGGGGGGCCGGGGGAGACCCAGTACTTC. Protein sequence: CASSYAAHRTSGGPGETQYF.